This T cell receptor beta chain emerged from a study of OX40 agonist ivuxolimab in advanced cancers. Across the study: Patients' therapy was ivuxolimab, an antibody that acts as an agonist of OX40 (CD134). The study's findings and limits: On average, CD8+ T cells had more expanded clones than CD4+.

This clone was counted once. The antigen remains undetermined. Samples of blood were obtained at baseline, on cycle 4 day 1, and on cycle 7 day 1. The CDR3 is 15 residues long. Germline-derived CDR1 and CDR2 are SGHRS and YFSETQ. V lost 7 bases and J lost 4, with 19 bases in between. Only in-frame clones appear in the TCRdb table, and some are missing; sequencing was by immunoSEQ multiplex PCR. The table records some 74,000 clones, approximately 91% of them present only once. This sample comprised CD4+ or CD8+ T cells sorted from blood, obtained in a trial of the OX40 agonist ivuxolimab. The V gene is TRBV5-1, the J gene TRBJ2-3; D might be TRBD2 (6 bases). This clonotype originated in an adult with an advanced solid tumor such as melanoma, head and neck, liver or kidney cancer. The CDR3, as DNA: TGCGCCAGCCGACCGGGACTCAGTCCCTCAGATACGCAGTATTTT. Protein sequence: CASRPGLSPSDTQYF.